The present entry profiles one TCR beta chain with its context. The antigen is not known. A quantitative 5'-RACE method, one with molecular barcodes, was used to make TCR beta libraries. Via MiXCR, TCRdb re-called the 5' RACE reads, giving one row per CDR3 protein. The sample yields about 220,000 distinct CDR3 sequences, around 24% seen once. These data come from a study of CD8 T cells in ankylosing spondylitis. Study outcomes and limitations: Within ankylosing spondylitis blood, a TCR beta motif made up of fewer than ten highly homologous variants appeared to be characteristic. CD8+ disease-linked clones were present at relatively low frequencies in blood. Earlier reports found some motif variants in synovial fluid and blood in reactive arthritis.

The CDR3 loop spans 14 amino acids. V trimming: 6 bases; J trimming: 2 bases; junction bases outside the gene matches: 6. Looked up from germline, CDR1 is MNHNS and CDR2 is SASEGT. Sequencing was performed on blood, either unsorted or a sorted T cell fraction (not recorded which). The chain couples TRBV6-1 to TRBJ2-7; 8 positions match TRBD2. This TCR was sampled from a male donor with ankylosing spondylitis or in good health (not recorded which). The CDR3 region is CASSSSGYTYEQYF. CDR3 in DNA: TGTGCCAGCAGCTCTAGCGGGTACACCTACGAGCAGTACTTC.